One and the same sample provided the 14 T cell receptor beta chains below, sequenced in a study of blood T cell repertoires in COVID-19. Only in-frame clones appear in the TCRdb table, and some are missing; sequencing was by immunoSEQ multiplex PCR. Of more than 300,000 clones in the sample, roughly 86% are singletons; the top ten hold approximately 1.8%. The sequencing sample was made of peripheral blood. The receptors were gathered from a woman aged 25 to 39 with COVID-19, enrolled during active disease.

V usage is TRBV18 and J usage is TRBJ1-3; D gene unclear. This CDR3 has 14 residues. Germline lookup yields CDR1 KGHSH and CDR2 LQKENI. The V end was cut by 1 base, the J end by 3 bases, with 7 bases between. In DNA form, the CDR3 reads TGTGCCAGCTCACCACAAGCAGGTGGAAACACCATATATTTT. The encoded protein is CASSPQAGGNTIYF.

The chain uses TRBV7-8 and TRBJ1-2, with unresolved D. This CDR3 is 14 amino acids long. Trimming pared 5 bases from V and 0 bases from J, leaving 10 bases between. Germline CDR1 reads SGHVS; CDR2 reads FQNEAQ. The CDR3 loop is CASSRNPANYGYTF. In DNA form, the CDR3 reads TGTGCCAGCAGCAGAAATCCGGCTAACTATGGCTACACCTTC.

The genes are TRBV24-1 and TRBJ1-1, with D tentatively TRBD1 (5 bases). Germline V gives CDR1 KGHDR, CDR2 SFDVKD. V lost 5 bases and J 5 bases, leaving 17 bases between the germline ends. CDR3 length: 15 amino acids. DNA for the CDR3: TGTGCCACCAGTGGTGGGGGAGGTGTTTCGACTGAAGCTTTCTTT. Encoded protein: CATSGGGGVSTEAFF.

The chain links TRBV12-5 to TRBJ2-1; D is ambiguous. V lost 2 bases and J 5 bases, leaving 7 bases between the germline ends. The CDR3 consists of 13 residues. Germline-derived CDR1 and CDR2 are LGHNT and FRNRAP. The CDR3 nucleotides are TGTGCTAGTGGTTTGTGGGCTGACAATGAGCAGTTCTTC. Protein: CASGLWADNEQFF.

The chain is built from TRBV20-1 and TRBJ1-2; no clear D gene. Germline assignment: CDR1 DFQATT and CDR2 SNEGSKA (reference sequence). V was clipped by 3 bases and J by 7 bases, with 6 bases between them. The CDR3 totals 10 residues. CDR3 DNA: TGCAGTGCTAGGAGAGGTGGCTACACCTTC. Translated: CSARRGGYTF.

Points on this clone: A much larger clone differs from this one at a single base, so this may be a read error. The chain has TRBV3-1 (or the pseudogene TRBV3-2) and TRBJ2-6, with unresolved D. The CDR3 has 15 amino acids. CDR1 and CDR2 from the germline V gene are LGHDT and YNNKEL (reference sequence). Trimming removed 4 bases at V and 0 bases at J, with 7 bases between. As DNA, the CDR3 is TGTGCCAGCAGCCCCCCTATCTCTGGGGCCAACGTCCTGACTTTC. Protein: CASSPPISGANVLTF.

This clone was seen just once. V gene TRBV19 combines with J gene TRBJ1-2; no clear D. The length of the CDR3 is 13 residues. V was trimmed by 3 bases and J by 5 bases, leaving 10 bases between them. Germline V gene sequence: CDR1 LNHDA, CDR2 SQIVND (reference sequence). The CDR3 region is CASSIEPRYGYTF. The CDR3 nucleotides are TGTGCCAGTAGTATTGAGCCGAGGTATGGCTACACCTTC.

The rearrangement uses TRBV9 and TRBJ2-7, with TRBD2 matching 11 bases. The germline CDR1 and CDR2 sequences are SGDLS and YYNGEE. The CDR3 has 13 amino acids. Trimming at V came to 3 bases and at J to 9 bases, leaving 5 bases not matched to a gene. The CDR3 region is CASSGSGGAAQYF. The CDR3 region has the DNA TGTGCCAGCAGCGGTAGCGGGGGGGCCGCGCAGTACTTC. Filled out from reference TRBV9 and TRBJ2-7, the complete variable domain reads DSGVTQTPKHLITATGQRVTLRCSPRSGDLSVYWYQQSLDQGLQFLIQYYNGEERAKGNILERFSAQQFPDLHSELNLSSLELGDSALYFCASSGSGGAAQYFGPGTRLTVT.

V usage is TRBV6-2 or TRBV6-3 and J usage is TRBJ2-7, with 8 bases fitting TRBD1. The V gene's germline CDR1 is MNHEY and CDR2 SVGEGT. Trimming cost V 4 bases and J 3 bases; bases outside gene matches: 5. The CDR3 contains 14 residues. CDR3 bases: TGTGCCAGCAGTTTCCGACAGGGGATCTACGAGCAGTACTTC. Translated: CASSFRQGIYEQYF.

This chain links TRBV18 with TRBJ1-2; tentatively, D is TRBD1 (5 bases). V shed 3 bases and J shed 7 bases, with 12 bases lying between them. The germline V gene encodes CDR1 KGHSH and CDR2 LQKENI. The CDR3 covers 13 residues. The CDR3 is CASSPDQGGGYTF. The CDR3 DNA sequence: TGTGCCAGCTCACCCGACCAGGGAGGTGGCTACACCTTC.

The chain couples TRBV13 to TRBJ2-3, with D possibly TRBD2 on 5 matching bases. Germline V gene sequence: CDR1 PRHDT, CDR2 FYEKMQ (reference sequence). CDR3 length equals 18 residues. The V gene lost 5 bases and the J gene lost 9 bases, with 30 bases spanning the gap. The CDR3 sequence: CASSAWANKVVEGSTQYF. CDR3 in DNA: TGTGCCAGCAGCGCATGGGCCAATAAGGTAGTCGAGGGTAGCACGCAGTATTTT.

The V gene is TRBV3-1 (or the pseudogene TRBV3-2), the J gene TRBJ2-1, with 9 bases aligning to TRBD1. Germline V gene lookup returns CDR1 LGHDT and CDR2 YNNKEL (reference sequence). The CDR3 spans 16 residues. V lost 3 bases and J lost 6; bases outside the gene matches: 9. The CDR3 spells CASSHSGTGIVNEQFF. CDR3 DNA: TGTGCCAGCAGCCATTCCGGGACAGGGATAGTCAATGAGCAGTTCTTC.

CDR3 coding DNA: TGCGCCAGCAGCTTGGTTGGCGGGGAGATAGATACGCAGTATTTT. As protein: CASSLVGGEIDTQYF. The V gene is TRBV5-1, the J gene TRBJ2-3; D perhaps matches TRBD2 (6 bases). The CDR3 contains 15 residues. The germline V gene encodes CDR1 SGHRS and CDR2 YFSETQ. Trimming took 0 bases from V and 5 from J, leaving 13 bases between them.

This rearrangement joins TRBV27 to TRBJ2-2, with 12 bases matching TRBD1. Germline CDR1 reads MNHEY; CDR2 reads SMNVEV (reference sequence). This CDR3 has 16 amino acids. V dropped 10 bases and J dropped 4; count of bases not matched to a gene: 10. CDR3 nucleotides: TGTGCCACCGCACTTGGGACAGGGGGCCTCACCGGGGAGCTGTTTTTT. Its translation: CATALGTGGLTGELFF.